This T cell receptor (beta chain) was captured in a study of T and B cells in COVID-19 patients. Study context: The recovered patients had mostly mild to moderate COVID-19 with outpatient management. Broader study findings: Patients with COVID-19 reportedly showed strongly skewed T cell receptor beta variable and joining gene usage.

From blood, about 250-500 ng of genomic DNA served as TRB template. CDR1 and CDR2 (germline): MNHEY, SVGEGT. The CDR3 extends over 11 amino acids. Trimming shortened V by 7 bases and J by 10 bases, and 10 bases separated the two germline ends. BIOMED2 TRB-A/B primer pools were used in multiplex TRB PCR. TCRdb processed the multiplex PCR reads anew with MiXCR; each CDR3 protein has one entry. The sample holds roughly 4,600 distinct CDR3 sequences, around a fifth seen once. By share of the sample, this clonotype is medium-sized. What it recognizes is unknown. This TCR was sampled from a human donor with active COVID-19. V gene TRBV6-2 or TRBV6-3 combines with J gene TRBJ1-4; D gene ambiguous. Sequencing was carried out using blood. Here the CDR3 DNA reads TGTGCCAGCACCTCGTCCACAAAACTGTTTTTT. It translates to CASTSSTKLFF.